This T cell receptor beta chain derives from a study of T cells expressing NK-cell markers. Each CDR3 protein gets one entry in TCRdb, which reprocessed the 5' RACE reads and gives no DNA. The sample's table shows roughly 350,000 distinct CDR3 sequences. In germline, CDR1 is DFQATT, CDR2 SNEGSKA (reference sequence). CDR3 length: 18 residues. The receptor comes from a man aged 18-70 years in good health. The chain uses TRBV20-1 and TRBJ2-7; TCRdb's assignment of TRBD2 cannot be checked, as there is no DNA. Sample: blood T cells: a sorted CD56 or NKG2C T cell subset, CD4+ or CD8+ T cells, or bulk PBMC T cells (not recorded which). The CDR3 loop is CSAQLGGELYVLTGEQYF.